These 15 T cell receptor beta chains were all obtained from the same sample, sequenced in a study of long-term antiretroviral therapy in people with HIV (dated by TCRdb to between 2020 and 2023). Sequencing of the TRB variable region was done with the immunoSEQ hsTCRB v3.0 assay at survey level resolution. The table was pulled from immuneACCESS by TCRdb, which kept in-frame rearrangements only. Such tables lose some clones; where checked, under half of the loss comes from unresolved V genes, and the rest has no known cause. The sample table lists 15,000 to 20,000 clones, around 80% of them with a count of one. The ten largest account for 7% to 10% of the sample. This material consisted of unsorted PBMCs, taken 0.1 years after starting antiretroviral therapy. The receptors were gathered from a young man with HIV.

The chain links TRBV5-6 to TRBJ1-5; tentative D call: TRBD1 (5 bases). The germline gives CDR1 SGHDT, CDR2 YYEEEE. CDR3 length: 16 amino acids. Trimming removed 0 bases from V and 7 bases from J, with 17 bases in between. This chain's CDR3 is CASSLGGTSFGQPQHF. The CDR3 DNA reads TGTGCCAGCAGCTTGGGGGGCACCTCCTTTGGGCAGCCCCAGCATTTT.

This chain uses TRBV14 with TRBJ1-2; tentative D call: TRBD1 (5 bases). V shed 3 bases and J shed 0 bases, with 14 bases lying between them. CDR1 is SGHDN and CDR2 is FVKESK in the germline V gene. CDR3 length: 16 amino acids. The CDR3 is CASSQFQGRANYGYTF. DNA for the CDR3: TGTGCCAGCAGCCAGTTTCAGGGAAGAGCTAACTATGGCTACACCTTC.

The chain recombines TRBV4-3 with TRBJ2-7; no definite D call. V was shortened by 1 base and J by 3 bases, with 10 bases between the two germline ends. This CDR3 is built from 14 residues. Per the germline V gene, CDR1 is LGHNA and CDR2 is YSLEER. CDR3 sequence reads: CASSQVPGLYEQYF. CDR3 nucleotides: TGCGCCAGCAGCCAAGTTCCGGGTCTCTACGAGCAGTACTTC.

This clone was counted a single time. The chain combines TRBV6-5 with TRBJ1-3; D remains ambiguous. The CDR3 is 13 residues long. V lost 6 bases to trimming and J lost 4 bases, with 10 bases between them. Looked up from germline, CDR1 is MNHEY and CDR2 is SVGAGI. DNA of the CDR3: TGTGCCAGCAGCTACGGGATAGGAAACACCATATATTTT. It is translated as CASSYGIGNTIYF.

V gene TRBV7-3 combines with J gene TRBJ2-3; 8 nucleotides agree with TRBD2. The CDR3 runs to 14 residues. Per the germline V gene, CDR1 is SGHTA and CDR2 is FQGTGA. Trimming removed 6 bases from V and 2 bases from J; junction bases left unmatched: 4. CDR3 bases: TGTGCCAGCAGTAGAGCGGGGGCCACAGATACGCAGTATTTT. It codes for CASSRAGATDTQYF.

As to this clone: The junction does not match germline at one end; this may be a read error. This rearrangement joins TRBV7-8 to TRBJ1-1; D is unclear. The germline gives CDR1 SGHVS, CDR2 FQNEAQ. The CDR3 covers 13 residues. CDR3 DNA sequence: TGTGCCAGCAGCCTAGCCTCTTACACTGAAGCTTTCTTT. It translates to CASSLASYTEAFF.

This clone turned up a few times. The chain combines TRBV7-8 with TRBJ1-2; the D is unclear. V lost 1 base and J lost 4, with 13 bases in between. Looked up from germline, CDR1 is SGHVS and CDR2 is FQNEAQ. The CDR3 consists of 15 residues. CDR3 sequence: CASSLGRRTFYGYTF. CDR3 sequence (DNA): TGTGCCAGCAGCTTAGGAAGGCGTACCTTCTATGGCTACACCTTC.

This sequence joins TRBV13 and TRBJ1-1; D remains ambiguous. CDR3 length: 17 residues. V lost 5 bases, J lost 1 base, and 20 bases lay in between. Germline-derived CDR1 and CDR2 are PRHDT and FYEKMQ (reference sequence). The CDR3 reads CASSTNPPGPRNTEAFF. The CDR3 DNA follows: TGTGCCAGCAGCACCAACCCCCCCGGACCGAGGAACACTGAAGCTTTCTTT.

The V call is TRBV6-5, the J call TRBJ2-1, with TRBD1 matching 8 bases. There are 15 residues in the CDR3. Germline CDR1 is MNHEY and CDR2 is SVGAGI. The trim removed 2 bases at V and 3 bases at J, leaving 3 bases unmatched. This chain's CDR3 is CASSYGDRYYNEQFF. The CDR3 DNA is TGTGCCAGCAGTTACGGGGACAGGTACTACAATGAGCAGTTCTTC.

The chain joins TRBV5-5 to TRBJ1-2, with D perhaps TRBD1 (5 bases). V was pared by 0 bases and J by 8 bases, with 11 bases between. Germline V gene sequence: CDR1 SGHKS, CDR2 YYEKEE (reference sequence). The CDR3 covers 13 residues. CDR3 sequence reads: CASSLVRGYGYTF. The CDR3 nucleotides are TGTGCCAGCAGCTTGGTGCGGGGGTACGGCTACACCTTC.

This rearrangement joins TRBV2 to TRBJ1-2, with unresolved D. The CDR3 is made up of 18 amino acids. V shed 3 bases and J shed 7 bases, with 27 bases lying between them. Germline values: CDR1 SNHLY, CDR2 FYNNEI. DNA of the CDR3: TGTGCCAGCAGTGAGGGTTACGAGGGCAACTTAGAGGGCGGTGGCTACACCTTC. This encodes CASSEGYEGNLEGGGYTF.

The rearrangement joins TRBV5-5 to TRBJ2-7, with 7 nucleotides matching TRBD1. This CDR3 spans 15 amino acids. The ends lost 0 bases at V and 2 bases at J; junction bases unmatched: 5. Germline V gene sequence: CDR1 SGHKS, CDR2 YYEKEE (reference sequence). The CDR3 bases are TGTGCCAGCAGCTTGGCAGGGGGTGCCACCTACGAGCAGTACTTC. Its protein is CASSLAGGATYEQYF.

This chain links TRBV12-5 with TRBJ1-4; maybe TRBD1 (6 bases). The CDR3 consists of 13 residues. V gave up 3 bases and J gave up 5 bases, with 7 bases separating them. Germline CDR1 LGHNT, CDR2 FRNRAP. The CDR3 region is CASGLGGNEKLFF. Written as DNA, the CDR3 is TGTGCTAGTGGTTTAGGGGGGAATGAAAAACTGTTTTTT.

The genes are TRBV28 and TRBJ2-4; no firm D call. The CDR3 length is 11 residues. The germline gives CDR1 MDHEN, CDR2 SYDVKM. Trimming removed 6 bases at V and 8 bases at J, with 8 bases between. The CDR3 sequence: CASRDEDIQYF. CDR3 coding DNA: TGTGCCAGCAGGGACGAGGACATTCAGTACTTC.

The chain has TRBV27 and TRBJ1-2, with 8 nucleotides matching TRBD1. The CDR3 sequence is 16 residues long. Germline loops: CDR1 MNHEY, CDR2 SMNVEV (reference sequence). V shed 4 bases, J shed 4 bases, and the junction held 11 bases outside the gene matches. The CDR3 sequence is CASSSSGQGQAYGYTF. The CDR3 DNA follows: TGTGCCAGCAGTTCCTCCGGACAGGGCCAGGCCTATGGCTACACCTTC.